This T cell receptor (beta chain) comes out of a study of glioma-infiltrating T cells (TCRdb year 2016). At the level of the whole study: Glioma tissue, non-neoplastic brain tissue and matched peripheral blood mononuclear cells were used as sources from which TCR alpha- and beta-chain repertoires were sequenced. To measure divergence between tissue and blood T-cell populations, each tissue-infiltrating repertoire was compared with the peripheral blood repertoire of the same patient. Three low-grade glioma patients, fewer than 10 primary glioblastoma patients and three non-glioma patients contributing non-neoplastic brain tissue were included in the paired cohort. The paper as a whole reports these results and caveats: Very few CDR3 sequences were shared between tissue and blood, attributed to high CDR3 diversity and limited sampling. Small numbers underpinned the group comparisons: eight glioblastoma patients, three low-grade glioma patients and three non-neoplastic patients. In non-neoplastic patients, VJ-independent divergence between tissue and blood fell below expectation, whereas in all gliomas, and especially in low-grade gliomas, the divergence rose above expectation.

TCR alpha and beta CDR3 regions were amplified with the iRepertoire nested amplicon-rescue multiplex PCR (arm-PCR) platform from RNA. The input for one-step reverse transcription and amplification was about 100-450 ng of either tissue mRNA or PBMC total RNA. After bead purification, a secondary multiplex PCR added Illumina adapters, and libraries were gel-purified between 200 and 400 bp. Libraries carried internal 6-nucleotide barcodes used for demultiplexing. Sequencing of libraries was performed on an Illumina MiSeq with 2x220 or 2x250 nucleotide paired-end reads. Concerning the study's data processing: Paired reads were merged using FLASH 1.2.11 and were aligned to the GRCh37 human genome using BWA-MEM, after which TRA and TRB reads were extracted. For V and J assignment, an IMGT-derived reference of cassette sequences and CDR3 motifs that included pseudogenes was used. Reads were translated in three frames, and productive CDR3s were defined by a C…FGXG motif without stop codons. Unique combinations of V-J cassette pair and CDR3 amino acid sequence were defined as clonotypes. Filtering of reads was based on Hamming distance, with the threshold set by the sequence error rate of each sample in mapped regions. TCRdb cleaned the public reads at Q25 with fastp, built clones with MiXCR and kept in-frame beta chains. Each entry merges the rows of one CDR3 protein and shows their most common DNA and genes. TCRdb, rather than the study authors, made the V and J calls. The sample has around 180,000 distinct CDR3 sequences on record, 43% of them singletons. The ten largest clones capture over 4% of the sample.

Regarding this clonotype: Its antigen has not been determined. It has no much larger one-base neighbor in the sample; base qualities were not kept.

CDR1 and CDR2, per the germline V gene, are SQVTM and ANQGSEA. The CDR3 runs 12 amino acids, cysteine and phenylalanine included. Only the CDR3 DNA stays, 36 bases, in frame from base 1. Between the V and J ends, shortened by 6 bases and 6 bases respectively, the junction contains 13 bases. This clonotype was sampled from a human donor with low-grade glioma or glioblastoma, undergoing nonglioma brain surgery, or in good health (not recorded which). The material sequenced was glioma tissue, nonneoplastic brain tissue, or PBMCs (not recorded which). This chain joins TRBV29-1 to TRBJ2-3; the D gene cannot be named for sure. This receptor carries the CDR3 CSVRAQEDTQYF. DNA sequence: TGCAGCGTCCGGGCCCAGGAGGATACGCAGTATTTT.